Below are 24 T cell receptor beta chains sequenced from a single sample in a study of blood T cell repertoires in COVID-19. This table comes from immunoSEQ multiplex PCR, and its TCRdb copy is limited to in-frame clones, with some not included. The sample includes about 370,000 clones, 85% to 90% of them seen just once. The sequenced sample consisted of PBMCs or T cells enriched from blood (not recorded which). These TCRs come from a man aged 18 to 30 who had recovered from COVID-19.

The chain carries TRBV7-2 and TRBJ2-5; 9 positions match TRBD1. This CDR3 comprises 18 residues. J gave up 4 bases and V 2 bases, and 14 bases lay outside the gene matches. CDR1 SGHTA and CDR2 FQGNSA come from the germline V gene. The CDR3 DNA reads as TGTGCCAGCAGCTTAATGGGGCCCCAAACAGGGGGCGGAGAGACCCAGTACTTC. Translated: CASSLMGPQTGGGETQYF.

The chain is built from TRBV30 and TRBJ2-3; TRBD2 might be the D (6 bases). V gave up 5 bases and J gave up 0 bases, with 6 bases separating them. The germline V gene has CDR1 GTSNPN and CDR2 SVGIG (reference sequence). The CDR3 runs to 12 residues. This CDR3 reads CAWGTSTDTQYF. The CDR3 coding sequence is TGTGCCTGGGGGACTAGCACAGATACGCAGTATTTT.

This chain connects TRBV19 to TRBJ1-6; D may be TRBD1 (5 bases). CDR1 is LNHDA, CDR2 SQIVND, per germline (reference sequence). The V end lost 3 bases, the J end lost 8 bases, and 8 bases lay between the germline ends. The CDR3 is 13 amino acids. The CDR3 loop is CASSMGLYSPLHF. The CDR3 DNA reads as TGTGCCAGTAGTATGGGACTGTATTCACCCCTCCACTTT.

The chain carries TRBV4-1 and TRBJ2-5, with 8 bases matching TRBD1. The CDR3 loop spans 16 amino acids. From germline, CDR1 is MGHRA and CDR2 YSYEKL. The junction had 10 bases not matched to a gene; V was cut back by 2 bases and J by 5 bases. CDR3 DNA: TGCGCCAGCAGCCAAACCCCCGGACAGGGCCAGGAGACCCAGTACTTC. Encoded protein: CASSQTPGQGQETQYF.

The CDR3 DNA reads as TGTGCCATCAGTGATGGTAGTTTATCCTACAATGAGCAGTTCTTC. Its translation: CAISDGSLSYNEQFF. The J gene is TRBJ2-1, the V gene TRBV10-3; D is ambiguous. CDR1 ENHRY and CDR2 SYGVKD come from the germline V gene. V lost 3 bases and J lost 1, with 10 bases in between. The CDR3 has 15 residues.

The chain couples TRBV5-1 to TRBJ2-3; 10 positions agree with TRBD2. Germline lookup yields CDR1 SGHRS and CDR2 YFSETQ. After removal of 3 bases from V and 5 bases from J, the junction contained 12 bases not matched to a gene. CDR3 length: 17 residues. CDR3 DNA sequence: TGCGCCAGCAGCTCCATACAGCGGGAGGGGTTCGGAGATACGCAGTATTTT. Protein: CASSSIQREGFGDTQYF.

Concerning this clone itself: The sample has other DNA sequences that encode this CDR3 too. V is TRBV5-1 and J is TRBJ1-5; D is unresolved. V lost 4 bases and J 7 bases, leaving 15 bases between the germline ends. This CDR3 region has 14 residues. From germline, CDR1 is SGHRS and CDR2 YFSETQ. The CDR3 here is CASSLSGGDQPQHF. In nucleotides, the CDR3 is TGCGCCAGCAGCCTGTCAGGAGGTGACCAGCCCCAGCATTTT. The full variable domain, its missing parts supplied by reference TRBV5-1 and TRBJ1-5, is KAGVTQTPRYLIKTRGQQVTLSCSPISGHRSVSWYQQTPGQGLQFLFEYFSETQRNKGNFPGRFSGRQFSNSRSEMNVSTLELGDSALYLCASSLSGGDQPQHFGDGTRLSIL.

This chain joins TRBV12-3 or TRBV12-4 and TRBJ1-2, with 7 bases lining up with TRBD1. Unmatched junction bases numbered 5, after V lost 3 bases and J lost 7 bases. This CDR3 is 13 amino acids long. The CDR3, as DNA: TGTGCCAGCAGTTTCAACAGGGGTGGTGGCTACACCTTC. This gives the protein CASSFNRGGGYTF.

The chain uses TRBV29-1 and TRBJ2-6; D is unclear. V lost 6 bases and J 0 bases, leaving 9 bases between the germline ends. The CDR3 sequence is 14 residues long. CDR1 is SQVTM, CDR2 ANQGSEA, per germline. The DNA of the CDR3 is TGCAGCGTCGAAAAATACTCTGGGGCCAACGTCCTGACTTTC. Encoded protein: CSVEKYSGANVLTF.

The chain employs TRBV7-9 and TRBJ2-3, with D maybe TRBD2 (6 bases). V lost 6 bases and J lost 5, with 12 bases in between. Germline CDR1 and CDR2: SEHNR and FQNEAQ (reference sequence). The length of the CDR3 is 13 residues. Written as DNA, the CDR3 is TGTGCCAGCAGGGCCTGGGGGGTAGATACGCAGTATTTT. It translates to CASRAWGVDTQYF.

The chain combines TRBV4-2 with TRBJ2-3; unclear D gene. Germline V gene sequence: CDR1 LGHNA, CDR2 YNFKEQ. This CDR3 spans 15 amino acids. Deletions cut 0 bases from V and 0 bases from J, with 7 bases between. The chain's CDR3 is CASSQDQVSTDTQYF. CDR3 DNA: TGTGCCAGCAGCCAAGATCAGGTCAGCACAGATACGCAGTATTTT.

The chain recombines TRBV29-1 with TRBJ2-7, with 7 nucleotides matching TRBD1. Trimming cost V 4 bases and J 3 bases; bases outside gene matches: 6. This CDR3 spans 13 amino acids. Germline V gene sequence: CDR1 SQVTM, CDR2 ANQGSEA. CDR3 coding DNA: TGCAGCGTTGGGAGTGCAGGGGGCTACGAGCAGTACTTC. Protein sequence: CSVGSAGGYEQYF.

The chain employs TRBV5-6 and TRBJ2-7, with 9 bases aligning to TRBD1. Germline CDR1 SGHDT, CDR2 YYEEEE. This CDR3 is built from 13 residues. After removal of 0 bases from V and 7 bases from J, the junction contained 2 bases not matched to a gene. CDR3 sequence reads: CASSLAGTGEQYF. The CDR3, as DNA: TGTGCCAGCAGCTTGGCCGGGACAGGGGAGCAGTACTTC.

A word on this clone: An end of the junction differs from the germline gene, which may be a read error. The V gene is TRBV6-1, the J gene TRBJ2-5, with TRBD1 matching over 7 bases. Germline CDR1 and CDR2: MNHNS and SASEGT. CDR3 size: 15 residues. This CDR3 is CASSEGTVPGPLSHF. The CDR3 DNA reads as TGTGCCAGCAGTGAGGGGACAGTTCCGGGACCCCTGAGCCACTTC.

CDR3 sequence reads: CASSQGGGGAYEQYF. CDR3 sequence (DNA): TGTGCCAGCAGCCAAGGGGGTGGAGGAGCCTACGAGCAGTACTTC. The rearrangement links TRBV3-1 (or the pseudogene TRBV3-2) to TRBJ2-7, with a possible D match to TRBD2 (5 bases). The germline V and J ends were trimmed by 1 base and 2 bases, with 12 bases remaining between them. CDR3 length: 15 amino acids. Germline V gene data show CDR1 as LGHDT and CDR2 as YNNKEL (reference sequence).

The CDR3 DNA sequence: TGTGCCAGCAGGTTAGCGGGACCCCTCTACGAGCAGTACTTC. It yields the protein CASRLAGPLYEQYF. J is TRBJ2-7 and V is TRBV28; TRBD2 matches 8 bases. The germline gives CDR1 MDHEN, CDR2 SYDVKM. The CDR3 extends over 14 amino acids. The J segment lost 3 bases and the V segment lost 6 bases, leaving 7 bases of the junction unmatched. Together with reference TRBV28 and TRBJ2-7, the CDR3 gives the full variable domain: DVKVTQSSRYLVKRTGEKVFLECVQDMDHENMFWYRQDPGLGLRLIYFSYDVKMKEKGDIPEGYSVSREKKERFSLILESASTNQTSMYLCASRLAGPLYEQYFGPGTRLTVT.

The chain carries TRBV5-1 and TRBJ2-1; perhaps TRBD2 as D (5 bases). V lost 7 bases and J lost 9, with 20 bases in between. CDR1 and CDR2 from the germline V gene are SGHRS and YFSETQ. There are 14 residues in the CDR3. CDR3 bases: TGCGCCAGCCTAGCCGATCCCGGAAATACTGAGCAGTTCTTC. Amino acid sequence: CASLADPGNTEQFF.

The chain carries TRBV9 and TRBJ1-1; 7 bases fit TRBD1. Germline CDR1 reads SGDLS; CDR2 reads YYNGEE. With V trimmed by 2 bases and J by 1 base, 5 bases remained unmatched. The CDR3 loop spans 15 amino acids. The CDR3 reads CASSVLGQTNTEAFF. In DNA, the CDR3 is TGTGCCAGCAGCGTTCTGGGACAGACGAACACTGAAGCTTTCTTT.

V usage is TRBV27 and J usage is TRBJ2-3; tentative D call: TRBD2 (5 bases). V was cut by 3 bases and J by 0 bases, with 10 bases left in between. CDR1 and CDR2 (germline): MNHEY, SMNVEV (reference sequence). This CDR3 is built from 15 residues. CDR3 residues: CASSLIPGSTDTQYF. Here the CDR3 DNA reads TGTGCCAGCAGTTTGATTCCGGGAAGCACAGATACGCAGTATTTT.

The rearrangement uses TRBV19 and TRBJ1-4; TRBD1 agrees at 7 bases. The V segment lost 6 bases and the J segment 2 bases; nucleotides outside the gene matches: 6. The germline V gene encodes CDR1 LNHDA and CDR2 SQIVND (reference sequence). The CDR3 has 15 amino acids. CDR3 bases: TGTGCCAGTAGACGAAACAGGGGCACTAATGAAAAACTGTTTTTT. Translation gives CASRRNRGTNEKLFF.

V and J are TRBV19 and TRBJ1-6; 9 bases align to TRBD1. V lost 8 bases and J lost 10; bases outside the gene matches: 6. The CDR3 loop spans 13 amino acids. From germline, CDR1 is LNHDA and CDR2 SQIVND (reference sequence). The CDR3: CASQGQGGSPLHF. The CDR3 region has the DNA TGTGCCAGTCAGGGACAGGGTGGATCACCCCTCCACTTT.

CDR3: CASSHRQGGNQPQHF. CDR3 coding DNA: TGCGCCAGCAGCCACCGACAGGGAGGCAATCAGCCCCAGCATTTT. This chain links TRBV4-1 with TRBJ1-5; 7 bases line up with TRBD1. The CDR3 is made up of 15 amino acids. J gave up 2 bases and V 3 bases, and 4 bases lay outside the gene matches. Looked up from germline, CDR1 is MGHRA and CDR2 is YSYEKL.

In DNA, the CDR3 is TGCGCCAGCTACCCGTCGACAGGGAATGAGCAGTTCTTC. Translating it yields CASYPSTGNEQFF. The chain couples TRBV5-1 to TRBJ2-1; 7 nucleotides agree with TRBD1. This CDR3 has 13 amino acids. V lost 7 bases and J lost 7; bases outside the gene matches: 8. The germline V gene encodes CDR1 SGHRS and CDR2 YFSETQ.

The CDR3: CASSLDMASDLGIQYF. In DNA form, the CDR3 reads TGTGCCAGCAGCTTAGATATGGCTTCCGACTTGGGCATTCAGTACTTC. The gene calls are TRBV11-2 and TRBJ2-4, with D unclear. Germline CDR1 SGHAT, CDR2 FQNNGV. V was pared by 0 bases and J by 9 bases, with 18 bases between. The CDR3 is made up of 16 amino acids.